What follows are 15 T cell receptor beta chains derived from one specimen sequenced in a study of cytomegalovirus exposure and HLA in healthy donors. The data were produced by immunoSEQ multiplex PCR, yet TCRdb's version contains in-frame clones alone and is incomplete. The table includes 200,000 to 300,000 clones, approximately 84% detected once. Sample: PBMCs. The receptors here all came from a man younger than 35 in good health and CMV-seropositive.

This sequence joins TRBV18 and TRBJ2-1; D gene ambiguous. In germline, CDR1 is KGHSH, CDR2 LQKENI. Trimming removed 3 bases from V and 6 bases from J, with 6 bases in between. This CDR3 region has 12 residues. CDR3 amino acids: CASSPLINEQFF. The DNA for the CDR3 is TGTGCCAGCTCACCCCTGATCAATGAGCAGTTCTTC.

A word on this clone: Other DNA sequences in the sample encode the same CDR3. CDR3 residues: CASSLLGAEQFF. The CDR3 DNA sequence: TGTGCCAGCAGTTTGCTAGGGGCTGAGCAGTTCTTC. The chain combines TRBV27 with TRBJ2-1; TRBD1 is a possible D gene (5 bases). The CDR3 sequence is 12 residues long. In germline, CDR1 is MNHEY, CDR2 SMNVEV (reference sequence). The V gene lost 3 bases and the J gene lost 9 bases, with 9 bases spanning the gap.

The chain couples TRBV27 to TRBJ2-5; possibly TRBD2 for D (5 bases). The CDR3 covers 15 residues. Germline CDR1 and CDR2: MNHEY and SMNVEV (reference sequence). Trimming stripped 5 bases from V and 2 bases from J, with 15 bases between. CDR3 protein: CASSPEIGGQETQYF. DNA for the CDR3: TGTGCCAGCAGTCCAGAAATCGGCGGGCAAGAGACCCAGTACTTC.

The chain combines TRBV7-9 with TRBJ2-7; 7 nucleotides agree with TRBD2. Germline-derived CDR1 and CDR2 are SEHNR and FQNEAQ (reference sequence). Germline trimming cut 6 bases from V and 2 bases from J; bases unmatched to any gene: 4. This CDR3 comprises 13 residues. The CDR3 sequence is CASSTGLTYEQYF. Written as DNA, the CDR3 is TGTGCCAGCAGTACGGGACTAACCTACGAGCAGTACTTC.

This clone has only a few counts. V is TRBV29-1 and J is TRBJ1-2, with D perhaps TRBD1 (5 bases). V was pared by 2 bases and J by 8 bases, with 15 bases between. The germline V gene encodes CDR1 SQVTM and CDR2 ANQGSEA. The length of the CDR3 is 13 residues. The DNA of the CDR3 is TGCAGCGTTGAATCCGGACACCCTTCGGGCTACACCTTC. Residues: CSVESGHPSGYTF.

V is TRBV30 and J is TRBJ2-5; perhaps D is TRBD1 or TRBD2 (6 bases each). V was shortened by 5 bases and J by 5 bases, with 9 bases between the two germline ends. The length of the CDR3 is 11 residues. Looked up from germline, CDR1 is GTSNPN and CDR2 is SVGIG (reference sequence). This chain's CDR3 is CAWGGGETQYF. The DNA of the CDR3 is TGTGCCTGGGGAGGGGGTGAGACCCAGTACTTC.

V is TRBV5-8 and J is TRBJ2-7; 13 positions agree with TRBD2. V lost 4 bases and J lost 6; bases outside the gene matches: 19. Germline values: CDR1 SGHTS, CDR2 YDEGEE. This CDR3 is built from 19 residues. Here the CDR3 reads CASSPMRTSGSKGGVEQYF. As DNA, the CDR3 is TGTGCCAGCAGCCCAATGAGGACTAGCGGGAGTAAGGGTGGGGTCGAGCAGTACTTC.

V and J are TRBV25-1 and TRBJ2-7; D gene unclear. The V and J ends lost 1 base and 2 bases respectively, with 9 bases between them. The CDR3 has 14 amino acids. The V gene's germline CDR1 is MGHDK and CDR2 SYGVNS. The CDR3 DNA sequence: TGTGCCAGCAGTGAATTGTACGGAACCTACGAGCAGTACTTC. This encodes CASSELYGTYEQYF.

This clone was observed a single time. The CDR3 here is CASSLDHPHSSYNEQFF. CDR3 nucleotides: TGTGCCAGCAGCTTAGATCATCCCCATAGCTCCTACAATGAGCAGTTCTTC. The gene calls are TRBV11-3 and TRBJ2-1; D is unresolved. There are 17 residues in the CDR3. The germline V gene encodes CDR1 SGHNT and CDR2 YENEEA. V dropped 0 bases and J dropped 0 bases, with 12 bases sitting between them.

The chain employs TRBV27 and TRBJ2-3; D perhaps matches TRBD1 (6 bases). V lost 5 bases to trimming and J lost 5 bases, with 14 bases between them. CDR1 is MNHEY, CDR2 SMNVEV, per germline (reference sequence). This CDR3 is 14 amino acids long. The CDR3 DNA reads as TGTGCCAGCAGTACGGACAGCTACCAAGATACGCAGTATTTT. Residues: CASSTDSYQDTQYF.

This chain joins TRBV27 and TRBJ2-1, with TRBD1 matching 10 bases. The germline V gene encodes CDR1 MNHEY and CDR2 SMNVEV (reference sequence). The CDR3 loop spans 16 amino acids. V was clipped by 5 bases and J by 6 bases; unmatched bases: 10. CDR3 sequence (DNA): TGTGCCAGCAGTCCGTCGTCCGGGACAGGGGTCAATGAGCAGTTCTTC. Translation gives CASSPSSGTGVNEQFF.

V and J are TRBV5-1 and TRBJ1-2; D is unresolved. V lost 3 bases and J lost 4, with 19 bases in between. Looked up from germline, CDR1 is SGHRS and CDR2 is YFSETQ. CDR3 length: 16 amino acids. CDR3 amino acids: CASSWNGREDVYGYTF. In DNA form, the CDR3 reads TGCGCCAGCAGCTGGAATGGAAGGGAGGATGTCTATGGCTACACCTTC.

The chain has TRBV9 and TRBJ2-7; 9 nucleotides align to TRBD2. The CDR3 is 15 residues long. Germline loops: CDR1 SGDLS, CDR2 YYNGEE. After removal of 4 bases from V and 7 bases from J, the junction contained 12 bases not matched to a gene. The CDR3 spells CASSSYSSGILEQYF. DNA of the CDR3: TGTGCCAGCAGCTCCTACTCTAGCGGGATCTTGGAGCAGTACTTC.

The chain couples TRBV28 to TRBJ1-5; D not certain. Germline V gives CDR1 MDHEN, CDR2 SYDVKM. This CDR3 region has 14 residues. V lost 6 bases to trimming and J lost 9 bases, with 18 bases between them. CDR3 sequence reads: CASSLIRVGGPQHF. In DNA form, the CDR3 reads TGTGCCAGCAGCCTAATAAGGGTAGGTGGGCCCCAGCATTTT.

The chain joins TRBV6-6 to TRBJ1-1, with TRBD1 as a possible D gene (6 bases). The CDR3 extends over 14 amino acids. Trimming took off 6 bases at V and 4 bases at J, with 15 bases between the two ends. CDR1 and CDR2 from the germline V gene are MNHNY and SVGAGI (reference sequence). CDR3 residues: CASRVSGEGTEAFF. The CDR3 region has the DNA TGTGCCAGCAGAGTCTCAGGGGAAGGCACTGAAGCTTTCTTT.